This T cell receptor beta chain was captured in a study of PD-1 blockade in classical Hodgkin lymphoma. In the study overall: Once every 2 weeks, patients received intravenous nivolumab at 3 mg/kg.

To note about this clone: The antigen is undetermined.

All patients experienced relapse after autologous stem cell transplantation, and brentuximab vedotin exposure was variable. This CDR3 contains 14 residues. CDR1 is MNHEY and CDR2 is SVGAGI in the germline V gene. V trimming: 5 bases; J trimming: 0 bases; junction bases outside the gene matches: 4. Findings and limits, study-wide: A significant rise in TCR diversity by C4D1 was seen for CD4+ but not CD8+ cells. It was reported that newly diagnosed patients had less baseline TCR diversity than healthy donors. Patients with a complete response exhibited baseline diversity comparable to newly diagnosed patients.

The table came from immunoSEQ multiplex PCR; TCRdb's copy has only in-frame clones and leaves some out. The sample shows roughly 62,000 clones, about nine tenths of them seen only once. The sequence came from a human donor with classical Hodgkin lymphoma. V gene TRBV6-5 combines with J gene TRBJ2-7; TRBD1 matches at 7 bases. Sequencing was performed on peripheral blood mononuclear cells (PBMCs), taken at baseline. The CDR3 nucleotides read TGTGCCAGCAGTACGTGGGACAGCTCCTACGAGCAGTACTTC. It codes for CASSTWDSSYEQYF.